The 5 T cell receptor beta chains in this list originate from one sample, sequenced in a study of T cells in Graves' hyperthyroidism and ophthalmopathy. Amplification of TCR beta CDR3 regions was performed using RNA transcripts as template. HTBI primers drove first-round RT-PCR of the TCR CDR3. TCRdb redid the calling of the multiplex PCR reads with MiXCR, one entry per CDR3 protein. The table includes a few hundred thousand distinct CDR3 sequences, 15% to 20% detected once. Sequencing was performed on blood. These receptors were collected from a woman aged 45 to 65 with Graves' hyperthyroidism.

This clonotype was observed at least ten times. The rearrangement joins TRBV20-1 to TRBJ1-5; possible D gene TRBD1, 5 bases. Between the trimmed V and J ends, which lost 6 bases and 4 bases, there was a span of 19 bases. CDR1 is DFQATT and CDR2 is SNEGSKA in the germline V gene (reference sequence). The CDR3 has 15 residues. CDR3: CSATDPRAPNQPQHF. The CDR3 bases are TGCAGTGCCACAGACCCCAGGGCCCCGAATCAGCCCCAGCATTTT.

This clonotype was seen repeatedly, ten times or more. The chain is built from TRBV2 and TRBJ2-1; 10 positions agree with TRBD1. CDR1 and CDR2 from the germline V gene are SNHLY and FYNNEI. V lost 8 bases, J lost 7 bases, and 8 bases stayed unmatched. This CDR3 contains 14 residues. The CDR3 sequence: CASHDRGRVNEQFF. In DNA, the CDR3 is TGTGCCAGCCACGACAGGGGGCGAGTTAATGAGCAGTTCTTC.

This sequence joins TRBV7-9 and TRBJ2-1; D gene ambiguous. The CDR3 has 14 residues. Trimming stripped 5 bases from V and 6 bases from J, with 14 bases between. CDR1 is SEHNR, CDR2 FQNEAQ, per germline (reference sequence). CDR3 DNA sequence: TGTGCCAGCAGCAGATCGGGCTTGGGCAATGAGCAGTTCTTC. It encodes CASSRSGLGNEQFF.

This clonotype was seen repeatedly, ten times or more. This rearrangement joins TRBV2 to TRBJ2-5; 13 nucleotides align to TRBD2. The CDR3 is 20 residues long. Germline loops: CDR1 SNHLY, CDR2 FYNNEI. V gave up 3 bases and J gave up 5 bases; unmatched junction bases: 18. CDR3: CASSDAGLAGAYNAGETQYF. The DNA of the CDR3 is TGTGCCAGCAGTGACGCTGGACTAGCGGGAGCCTACAACGCCGGGGAGACCCAGTACTTC.

This clonotype was counted only a few times. The chain combines TRBV2 with TRBJ2-5, with D hard to call. The CDR3 sequence is 14 residues long. The V gene's germline CDR1 is SNHLY and CDR2 FYNNEI. V was clipped by 4 bases and J by 1 base, with 10 bases between them. The CDR3 here is CASSAGQIQETQYF. As DNA, the CDR3 is TGTGCCAGCAGTGCCGGCCAAATCCAAGAGACCCAGTACTTC. Variable domain in full (rest from reference TRBV2 and TRBJ2-5): EPEVTQTPSHQVTQMGQEVILRCVPISNHLYFYWYRQILGQKVEFLVSFYNNEISEKSEIFDDQFSVERPDGSNFTLKIRSTKLEDSAMYFCASSAGQIQETQYFGPGTRLLVL.